These 18 T cell receptor beta chains were all obtained from the same sample, sequenced in a study of blood T cell repertoires in COVID-19. Sequencing was performed with immunoSEQ multiplex PCR; in TCRdb, only in-frame clones are kept and a portion is missing. Among hundreds of thousands of clones, approximately 85% were seen once, and the ten largest hold 4.5% to 6%. The source material was peripheral blood. These receptors were taken from a man aged 50 or older with active or convalescent COVID-19.

The chain links TRBV27 to TRBJ2-7; 9 bases are a match to TRBD2. CDR1 is MNHEY and CDR2 is SMNVEV in the germline V gene (reference sequence). Trimming took 3 bases from V and 4 from J; bases not matched to a gene: 25. The length of the CDR3 is 21 residues. CDR3 nucleotide sequence: TGTGCCAGCAGTTTTCGACCCTCCGTAGGGACTAGCTCACCGCACACATACGAGCAGTACTTC. It codes for CASSFRPSVGTSSPHTYEQYF.

The chain couples TRBV19 to TRBJ1-4, with TRBD1 as a possible D gene (6 bases). CDR1 is LNHDA and CDR2 is SQIVND in the germline V gene (reference sequence). V was clipped by 5 bases and J by 2 bases, with 18 bases between them. The CDR3 loop spans 17 amino acids. The CDR3 loop is CASSHVPGHETNEKLFF. In DNA, the CDR3 is TGTGCCAGTAGTCATGTCCCGGGACACGAGACTAATGAAAAACTGTTTTTT.

The V and J genes are TRBV29-1 and TRBJ1-2; D ambiguous. This CDR3 contains 12 residues. Germline V CDR1 and CDR2: SQVTM, ANQGSEA. Trimming took off 6 bases at V and 8 bases at J, with 16 bases between the two ends. The CDR3 sequence is CSVLLRQEGYTF. DNA of the CDR3: TGCAGCGTACTCCTTAGGCAGGAAGGCTACACCTTC.

This clone has only a few counts. The J gene is TRBJ1-3, the V gene TRBV3-1 (or the pseudogene TRBV3-2); TRBD1 might be the D (5 bases). The V gene's germline CDR1 is LGHDT and CDR2 YNNKEL (reference sequence). The CDR3 loop spans 14 amino acids. V was clipped by 2 bases and J by 6 bases, with 11 bases between them. This CDR3 reads CASSQQGGPNTIYF. In DNA, the CDR3 is TGTGCCAGCAGCCAACAGGGAGGTCCAAACACCATATATTTT.

This chain connects TRBV7-3 to TRBJ2-3, with D possibly TRBD2 on 6 matching bases. The CDR3 sequence is 15 residues long. V lost 5 bases, J lost 2 bases, and 14 bases lay in between. Germline CDR1 and CDR2: SGHTA and FQGTGA. CDR3 nucleotide sequence: TGTGCCAGCAGCCCCCGCCCGGGGGTCACAGATACGCAGTATTTT. Protein product: CASSPRPGVTDTQYF.

The rearrangement joins TRBV3-1 (or the pseudogene TRBV3-2) to TRBJ2-1, with a tentative D call TRBD2 (5 bases). V lost 2 bases and J lost 0, with 8 bases in between. Germline loops: CDR1 LGHDT, CDR2 YNNKEL (reference sequence). This CDR3 region has 15 residues. Written as DNA, the CDR3 is TGTGCCAGCAGCCAAAAGCGGAGCTCCTACAATGAGCAGTTCTTC. The encoded protein is CASSQKRSSYNEQFF.

V usage is TRBV19 and J usage is TRBJ2-7; 7 nucleotides match TRBD1. The length of the CDR3 is 14 residues. With 10 bases clipped from V and 6 bases from J, the junction kept 15 bases outside the gene matches. Germline CDR1 reads LNHDA; CDR2 reads SQIVND (reference sequence). The CDR3 DNA reads TGTGCCACCCGAACCGGGACAGCCTCTCTCGAGCAGTACTTC. Translation: CATRTGTASLEQYF.

This sequence joins TRBV25-1 and TRBJ2-7; TRBD1 agrees at 9 bases. The ends lost 8 bases at V and 1 base at J; junction bases unmatched: 6. The CDR3 is made up of 14 amino acids. Germline V CDR1 and CDR2: MGHDK, SYGVNS. CDR3 region: CASVGQGPSYEQYF. CDR3 DNA sequence: TGTGCCAGCGTCGGACAGGGGCCTTCCTACGAGCAGTACTTC.

The J gene is TRBJ2-1, the V gene TRBV9; D may be TRBD2 (7 bases). There are 13 residues in the CDR3. Germline V lookup: CDR1 SGDLS, CDR2 YYNGEE. Trimming left V 0 bases short and J 9 bases short, with 10 bases between. In nucleotides, the CDR3 is TGTGCCAGCAGCGTAGGCGGGGGCGGTGAGCAGTTCTTC. This encodes CASSVGGGGEQFF.

The genes are TRBV5-4 and TRBJ2-2, with no clear D. From germline, CDR1 is SGHNT and CDR2 YYREEE (reference sequence). This CDR3 is 13 amino acids long. V gave up 2 bases and J gave up 4 bases, with 6 bases separating them. The CDR3 loop is CASSFSITGELFF. The CDR3 region has the DNA TGTGCCAGCAGCTTTTCTATCACCGGGGAGCTGTTTTTT.

The chain carries TRBV9 and TRBJ2-5; the match to TRBD2 covers 13 bases. Germline assignment: CDR1 SGDLS and CDR2 YYNGEE. This CDR3 is 16 amino acids long. Trimming at V came to 4 bases and at J to 4 bases, leaving 7 bases not matched to a gene. In DNA form, the CDR3 reads TGTGCCAGCAGCCCTAGGACTAGCGGGAGTGGAGAGACCCAGTACTTC. Translating it yields CASSPRTSGSGETQYF.

The chain combines TRBV15 with TRBJ2-5; weak D call: TRBD2 (5 bases). The V end lost 0 bases, the J end lost 2 bases, and 10 bases lay between the germline ends. Germline values: CDR1 LNHNV, CDR2 YYDKDF (reference sequence). The CDR3 has 15 residues. CDR3 region: CATSRDPGSQETQYF. The DNA of the CDR3 is TGTGCCACCAGCAGAGATCCGGGGTCGCAAGAGACCCAGTACTTC.

The chain uses TRBV13 and TRBJ1-1; 7 nucleotides agree with TRBD1. V lost 6 bases and J lost 5; bases outside the gene matches: 12. This CDR3 region has 15 residues. CDR1 is PRHDT, CDR2 FYEKMQ, per germline (reference sequence). The CDR3 DNA follows: TGTGCCAGCAGAATTAACTCACAGGGGATAACTGAAGCTTTCTTT. It is translated as CASRINSQGITEAFF.

The gene calls are TRBV6-6 and TRBJ2-3, with no clear D. Trimming left V 6 bases short and J 5 bases short, with 9 bases between. Germline loops: CDR1 MNHNY, CDR2 SVGAGI (reference sequence). CDR3 length: 12 amino acids. Here the CDR3 DNA reads TGTGCCAGCAGCTTTCCGGGAGATACGCAGTATTTT. Its translation is CASSFPGDTQYF.

The chain recombines TRBV6-6 with TRBJ1-2, with 8 positions matching TRBD1. V shed 2 bases and J 2 bases; nucleotides not matched to a gene: 4. Germline CDR1 is MNHNY and CDR2 is SVGAGI (reference sequence). The CDR3 is 15 residues long. CDR3 in DNA: TGTGCCAGCAGTTACCCGAGGACAGGGAACTATGGCTACACCTTC. Its translation is CASSYPRTGNYGYTF.

The rearrangement uses TRBV28 and TRBJ2-1; perhaps TRBD1 as D (5 bases). This CDR3 comprises 15 residues. V was clipped by 5 bases and J by 3 bases, with 14 bases between them. Germline loops: CDR1 MDHEN, CDR2 SYDVKM. CDR3 in DNA: TGTGCCAGCAGTCCCCCAGGGCTGAACTACAATGAGCAGTTCTTC. It codes for CASSPPGLNYNEQFF. The full variable domain, completed using reference TRBV28 and TRBJ2-1, is DVKVTQSSRYLVKRTGEKVFLECVQDMDHENMFWYRQDPGLGLRLIYFSYDVKMKEKGDIPEGYSVSREKKERFSLILESASTNQTSMYLCASSPPGLNYNEQFFGPGTRLTVL.

This clone was counted a few times. Written as DNA, the CDR3 is TGTGCCACCAGCAGAGGCGGGGCAGATGTTAACTATGGCTACACCTTC. It encodes CATSRGGADVNYGYTF. The chain carries TRBV15 and TRBJ1-2, with D perhaps matching TRBD1 (5 bases). Germline V gene data show CDR1 as LNHNV and CDR2 as YYDKDF (reference sequence). This CDR3 region has 16 residues. V shed 1 base and J shed 1 base, with 13 bases lying between them.

The chain uses TRBV24-1 and TRBJ2-3; TRBD2 matches at 10 bases. J lost 4 bases, V lost 4 bases, and 13 bases had no gene match. CDR3 size: 18 residues. The germline CDR1 and CDR2 sequences are KGHDR and SFDVKD. The CDR3 here is CATSDPPSPGTSADTQYF. CDR3 bases: TGTGCCACCAGTGACCCGCCCTCCCCCGGGACTAGCGCAGATACGCAGTATTTT.